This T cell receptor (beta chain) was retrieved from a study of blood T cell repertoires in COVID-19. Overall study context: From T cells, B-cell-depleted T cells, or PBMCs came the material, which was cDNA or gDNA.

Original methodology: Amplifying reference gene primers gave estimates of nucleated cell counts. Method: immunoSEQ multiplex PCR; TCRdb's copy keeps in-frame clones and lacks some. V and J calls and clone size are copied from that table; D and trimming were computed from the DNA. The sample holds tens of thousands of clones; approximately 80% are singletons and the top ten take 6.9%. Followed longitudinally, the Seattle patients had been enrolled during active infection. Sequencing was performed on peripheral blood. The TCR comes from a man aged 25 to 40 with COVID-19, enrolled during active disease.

In DNA, the CDR3 is TGTGCCTGGATCGGGGTAGGGGGATACGAGCAGTACTTC. Translating gives CAWIGVGGYEQYF. The J gene is TRBJ2-7, the V gene TRBV30; perhaps TRBD1 as D (6 bases). CDR3 length: 13 residues. The V gene's germline CDR1 is GTSNPN and CDR2 SVGIG (reference sequence). V gave up 4 bases and J gave up 4 bases, with 14 bases separating them.